This record concerns one T cell receptor (beta chain) sequence. The same CDR3 also results from other DNA sequences found in this sample. The sample belongs to a study of shared clonotypes between healthy human individuals. Each PCR replicate from the sorted subsets contained about 200 ng DNA, which is around 30,000 T cell genomes. In the original analysis: ImmunoSEQ gave junction-only sequences without quality scores, so filtering differed. Only in-frame clones appear in the TCRdb table, and some are missing; sequencing was by immunoSEQ multiplex PCR. V and J calls and clone size are those listed in that table; D and trimming were worked out from the DNA. The sample shows roughly 2.6 million clones, roughly 92% of them seen only once. V gave up 0 bases and J gave up 2 bases, with 8 bases separating them. The CDR3 covers 14 residues. Germline V gene sequence: CDR1 GTSNPN, CDR2 SVGIG (reference sequence).

This clonotype was obtained from a man between 18 and 35 years old in good health. This chain joins TRBV30 and TRBJ1-3; D is unclear. Material for sequencing was naive CD4+ T cells sorted from blood. The subset here: CD45RA+ positively selected. As DNA, the CDR3 is TGTGCCTGGAGTGTTCGGGAAACTGGAAACACCATATATTTT. The encoded protein is CAWSVRETGNTIYF.